The 15 T cell receptor beta chains below were found in one sample sequenced in a study of blood T cell repertoires in COVID-19. Generated by immunoSEQ multiplex PCR, the TCRdb table keeps only in-frame clones and is missing some. Counted here are around 110,000 clones, around 84% occurring once; the ten biggest clones make up 1.4% to 1.5%. The sequenced sample was peripheral blood. The receptors derive from a man between 35 and 55 years old with acute or convalescent COVID-19.

This rearrangement joins TRBV7-3 to TRBJ2-3; 8 nucleotides match TRBD2. Per germline, CDR1 SGHTA and CDR2 FQGTGA. The V and J ends lost 4 bases and 8 bases, in that order; junction bases with no gene match: 14. This CDR3 comprises 16 residues. CDR3 in amino acids: CASSSGGGLGLTTQYF. The DNA for the CDR3 is TGTGCCAGCAGCTCCGGAGGGGGACTAGGGCTTACTACGCAGTATTTT.

The rearrangement joins TRBV28 to TRBJ1-5; the match to TRBD1 covers 7 bases. Trimming cost V 8 bases and J 3 bases; bases outside gene matches: 4. The CDR3 is 13 amino acids. Germline assignment: CDR1 MDHEN and CDR2 SYDVKM. The CDR3 coding sequence is TGTGCCAGCTTTGGACAGGACAATCAGCCCCAGCATTTT. Its protein is CASFGQDNQPQHF.

This clone was seen a handful of times. The chain carries TRBV6-1 and TRBJ1-2; tentative D call: TRBD1 (5 bases). CDR3 length equals 18 residues. V was shortened by 2 bases and J by 4 bases, with 23 bases between the two germline ends. Looked up from germline, CDR1 is MNHNS and CDR2 is SASEGT. CDR3 bases: TGTGCCAGCAGTGAACCCCATGCAGGGACGGGAGGTCGCTATGGCTACACCTTC. Encoded protein: CASSEPHAGTGGRYGYTF.

This rearrangement joins TRBV7-8 to TRBJ1-5; 7 bases map to TRBD1. Trimming removed 3 bases from V and 0 bases from J; junction bases left unmatched: 2. The CDR3 is 15 residues long. CDR1 and CDR2 from the germline V gene are SGHVS and FQNEAQ. The CDR3 bases are TGTGCCAGCAGCTTGGGGGACAGTAGCAATCAGCCCCAGCATTTT. It codes for CASSLGDSSNQPQHF.

The genes are TRBV3-1 (or the pseudogene TRBV3-2) and TRBJ2-1; TRBD1 agrees at 7 bases. The germline CDR1 and CDR2 sequences are LGHDT and YNNKEL (reference sequence). This CDR3 has 15 residues. The V gene end was trimmed by 4 bases and the J gene end by 9 bases; junction bases not matched to a gene: 12. DNA of the CDR3: TGTGCCAGCAGCCCCCGACAGGGTTGGGGGAGTGAGCAGTTCTTC. Protein sequence: CASSPRQGWGSEQFF.

The V and J genes are TRBV5-3 and TRBJ2-7, with 8 bases lining up with TRBD2. TRBV5-3 is placed among ORFs of uncertain function. The CDR3 is made up of 15 amino acids. The ends lost 2 bases at V and 7 bases at J; junction bases unmatched: 11. The DNA of the CDR3 is TGTGCCAGAAGCTTCGGCCGGGAGGGCCCTGGAGAGCAGTACTTC. Its protein product is CARSFGREGPGEQYF.

This clone came up a few times. V gene TRBV24-1 combines with J gene TRBJ2-3, with 7 bases that match TRBD2. The CDR3 has 14 residues. With 4 bases clipped from V and 6 bases from J, the junction kept 6 bases outside the gene matches. CDR1 is KGHDR, CDR2 SFDVKD, per germline. For the CDR3, the DNA is TGTGCCACCAGTGAAAGGACTAGTCCGGATACGCAGTATTTT. This gives the protein CATSERTSPDTQYF.

J is TRBJ2-1 and V is TRBV3-1 (or the pseudogene TRBV3-2), with 7 bases that match TRBD1. Germline V CDR1 and CDR2: LGHDT, YNNKEL (reference sequence). V was pared by 0 bases and J by 2 bases, with 1 base of the junction left unmatched. The CDR3 runs to 15 residues. CDR3 residues: CASSQEGQPYNEQFF. CDR3 coding DNA: TGTGCCAGCAGCCAAGAGGGACAGCCCTACAATGAGCAGTTCTTC.

The CDR3, as DNA: TGTGCCAGCAGTTTTGAGGGCTATAATTCACCCCTCCACTTT. As protein: CASSFEGYNSPLHF. V and J are TRBV28 and TRBJ1-6, with unresolved D. V was shortened by 3 bases and J by 3 bases, with 6 bases between the two germline ends. CDR3 length equals 14 residues. The germline V gene has CDR1 MDHEN and CDR2 SYDVKM.

The chain uses TRBV2 and TRBJ2-7; D is unresolved. This CDR3 is built from 12 residues. Looked up from germline, CDR1 is SNHLY and CDR2 is FYNNEI. Deletions cut 3 bases from V and 3 bases from J, with 6 bases between. The CDR3 region is CASSDPSYEQYF. In nucleotides, the CDR3 is TGTGCCAGCAGTGATCCCAGCTACGAGCAGTACTTC. The variable domain in full, with the rest retrieved from reference TRBV2 and TRBJ2-7, is EPEVTQTPSHQVTQMGQEVILRCVPISNHLYFYWYRQILGQKVEFLVSFYNNEISEKSEIFDDQFSVERPDGSNFTLKIRSTKLEDSAMYFCASSDPSYEQYFGPGTRLTVT.

The V call is TRBV18, the J call TRBJ2-7; the D gene is possibly TRBD1 (5 bases). The CDR3 has 13 amino acids. V dropped 3 bases and J dropped 0 bases, with 6 bases sitting between them. In germline, CDR1 is KGHSH, CDR2 LQKENI. The CDR3 here is CASSPGPSYEQYF. CDR3 bases: TGTGCCAGCTCACCGGGGCCCTCCTACGAGCAGTACTTC.

The chain recombines TRBV7-5 with TRBJ2-7; the table's D call of TRBD1 was not tested on the DNA. TRBV7-5 is recorded as a pseudogene. This CDR3 is 19 amino acids long. CDR3 in amino acids: CARSFDSSKYPNTNYEQYF. The CDR3 region has the DNA TGTGCCAGAAGTTTCGACAGCTCGAAATACCCAAATACCAACTACGAGCAGTACTTC.

This clone was found a few times. The chain couples TRBV3-1 (or the pseudogene TRBV3-2) to TRBJ1-1; tentative D call: TRBD1 (5 bases). This CDR3 region has 12 residues. V lost 6 bases and J lost 4, with 9 bases in between. In germline, CDR1 is LGHDT, CDR2 YNNKEL (reference sequence). CDR3 DNA: TGTGCCAGCAGAGGAGGGGCCACTGAAGCTTTCTTT. Encoded protein: CASRGGATEAFF.

The rearrangement uses TRBV7-8 and TRBJ2-7; 15 bases match TRBD2. With 3 bases clipped from V and 0 bases from J, the junction kept 9 bases outside the gene matches. The CDR3 length is 19 residues. CDR1 and CDR2 from the germline V gene are SGHVS and FQNEAQ. CDR3 sequence: CASSFGTSGRSRSSYEQYF. As DNA, the CDR3 is TGTGCCAGCAGCTTCGGGACTAGCGGGAGGTCGAGGAGCTCCTACGAGCAGTACTTC.

The chain recombines TRBV2 with TRBJ2-7; 10 bases map to TRBD1. CDR1 and CDR2 (germline): SNHLY, FYNNEI. The CDR3 covers 14 residues. V was clipped by 6 bases and J by 0 bases; unmatched bases: 2. CDR3 sequence reads: CASRRTGGSYEQYF. The CDR3, as DNA: TGTGCCAGCAGAAGGACAGGGGGCTCCTACGAGCAGTACTTC.